This T cell receptor (beta chain) appears in the sequencing data of a study of cytomegalovirus exposure and HLA in healthy donors. The PCR ran on 60 Vbeta and 13 Jbeta primers. The repertoire was sequenced with immunoSEQ multiplex PCR; TCRdb's copy has only in-frame clones and lacks some. The table shows about 61,000 clones, with about 89% occurring only once. Germline V lookup: CDR1 SGHTA, CDR2 FQGTGA. The ends lost 5 bases at V and 7 bases at J; junction bases unmatched: 10. The CDR3 consists of 14 residues. The material sequenced was PBMCs. The TCR was taken from a man aged 25 to 45 in good health and CMV-seropositive. The chain has TRBV7-3 and TRBJ2-7; 8 bases map to TRBD2. Here the CDR3 reads CASSLTGGADEQYF. DNA for the CDR3: TGTGCCAGCAGCCTGACCGGGGGGGCGGATGAGCAGTACTTC.